The clone carrying this T cell receptor beta chain is medium-sized in the sample. The study amplified the TCR beta CDR3 region from genomic DNA. This amplification was carried out by two rounds of multiplex PCR. Primers were specific to each TRBV and TRBJ gene in first-round PCR. TCRdb recomputed calls from the multiplex PCR reads with MiXCR, one row per CDR3 protein. This sample has over 15,000 distinct CDR3 sequences, with 55% found just once. This CDR3 contains 13 residues. Germline V gene sequence: CDR1 MNHEY, CDR2 SMNVEV (reference sequence). Trimming left V 0 bases short and J 3 bases short, with 3 bases between. This entry comes from a study of prognosis after radiotherapy for stage I lung cancer.

The chain has TRBV27 and TRBJ2-1; D gene uncertain. The material was PBMCs, obtained before or after stereotactic body radiation therapy (not recorded which). This receptor was obtained from a donor at least 50 years old with non-small cell lung cancer. The CDR3 bases are TGTGCCAGCAGTTTATCCATCTACAATGAGCAGTTCTTC. This encodes CASSLSIYNEQFF.